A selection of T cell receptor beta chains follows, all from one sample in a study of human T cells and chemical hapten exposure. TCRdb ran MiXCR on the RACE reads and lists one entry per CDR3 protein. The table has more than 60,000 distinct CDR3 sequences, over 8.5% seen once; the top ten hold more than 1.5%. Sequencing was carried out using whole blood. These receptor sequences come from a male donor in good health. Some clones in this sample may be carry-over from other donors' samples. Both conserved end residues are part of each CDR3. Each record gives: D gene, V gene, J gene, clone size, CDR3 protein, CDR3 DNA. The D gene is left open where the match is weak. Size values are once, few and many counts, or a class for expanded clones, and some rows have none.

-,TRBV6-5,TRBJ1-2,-,CASSYSRTAEYGYTF,TGTGCCAGCAGTTACTCACGGACGGCGGAGTATGGCTACACCTTC
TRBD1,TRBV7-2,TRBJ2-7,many,CASSPGTGLEQYF,TGTGCCAGCAGCCCGGGGACAGGCCTCGAGCAGTACTTC
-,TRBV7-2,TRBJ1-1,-,CASSLSHQNTEAFF,TGTGCCAGCAGCTTAAGTCATCAGAACACTGAAGCTTTCTTT
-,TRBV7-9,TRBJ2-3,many,CASRSYTDTQYF,TGTGCCAGCAGGAGTTACACAGATACGCAGTATTTT
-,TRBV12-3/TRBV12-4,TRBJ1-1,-,CASSHYRANTEAFF,TGTGCCAGCAGTCATTACAGGGCTAACACTGAAGCTTTCTTT
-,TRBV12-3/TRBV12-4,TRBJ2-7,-,CASRGRRSYEQYF,TGTGCCAGCAGGGGTCGTCGCTCCTACGAGCAGTACTTC
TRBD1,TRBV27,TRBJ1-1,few,CASSLYGQGDRTEAFF,TGTGCCAGCAGTTTATATGGACAGGGGGATCGCACTGAAGCTTTCTTT
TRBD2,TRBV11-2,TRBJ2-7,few,CASSRAGTSGYEQYF,TGTGCCAGCAGCCGCGCCGGGACTAGCGGGTACGAGCAGTACTTC
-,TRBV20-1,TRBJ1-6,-,CSARDLRRNRINNSPLHF,TGCAGTGCTAGAGATCTACGAAGGAACAGGATCAATAATTCACCCCTCCACTTT
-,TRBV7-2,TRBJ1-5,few,CASSAGPVRNQPQHF,TGTGCCAGCAGTGCCGGGCCAGTCCGCAATCAGCCCCAGCATTTT
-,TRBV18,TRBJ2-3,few,CASSPPSGADTQYF,TGTGCCAGCTCACCACCGTCAGGGGCAGATACGCAGTATTTT
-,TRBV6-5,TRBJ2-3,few,CASSYSASSATSTDTQYF,TGTGCCAGCAGTTATTCGGCTAGCTCCGCTACTAGCACAGATACGCAGTATTTT
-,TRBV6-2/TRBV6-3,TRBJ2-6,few,CASSERSGANVLTF,TGTGCCAGCAGTGAGCGGTCTGGGGCCAACGTCCTGACTTTC
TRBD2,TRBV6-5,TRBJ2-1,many,CASSYGTSGIYNEQFF,TGTGCCAGCAGTTACGGGACTAGCGGTATATACAATGAGCAGTTCTTC
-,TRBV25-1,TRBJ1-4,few,CASTETATNEKLFF,TGTGCCAGCACCGAGACTGCAACTAATGAAAAACTGTTTTTT
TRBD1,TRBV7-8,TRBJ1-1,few,CASSLHGTTGDTEAFF,TGTGCCAGCAGCCTTCATGGCACCACAGGGGACACTGAAGCTTTCTTT
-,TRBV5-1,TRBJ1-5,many,CASSPQAGKDQPQHF,TGCGCCAGCAGCCCCCAGGCGGGGAAGGATCAGCCCCAGCATTTT
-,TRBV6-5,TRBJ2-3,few,CASSKLYSDTQYF,TGTGCCAGCAGCAAGCTCTATTCAGATACGCAGTATTTT
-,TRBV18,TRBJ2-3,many,CASSRAPRADTQYF,TGTGCCAGCTCACGGGCCCCGAGGGCAGATACGCAGTATTTT
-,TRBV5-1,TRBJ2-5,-,CASSLWGGETQYF,TGCGCCAGCAGCTTGTGGGGAGGCGAGACCCAGTACTTC
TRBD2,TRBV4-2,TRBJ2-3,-,CASSQLAGALTDTQYF,TGTGCCAGCAGCCAACTAGCGGGGGCCCTCACAGATACGCAGTATTTT
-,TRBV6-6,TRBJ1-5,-,CASSQGVLGGQPQHF,TGTGCCAGCAGCCAAGGGGTCCTCGGGGGTCAGCCCCAGCATTTT
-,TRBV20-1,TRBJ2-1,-,CSAKVTSSSHEQFF,TGCAGTGCTAAGGTGACCTCTAGTTCCCATGAGCAGTTCTTC
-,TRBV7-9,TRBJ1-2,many,CASSGNYGYTF,TGTGCCAGCAGCGGCAACTATGGCTACACCTTC
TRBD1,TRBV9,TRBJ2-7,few,CASSPGSDRAHEQYF,TGTGCCAGCAGCCCCGGTTCGGACAGGGCCCACGAGCAGTACTTC
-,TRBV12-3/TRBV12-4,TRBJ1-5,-,CASSYPGDPPQHF,TGTGCCAGCAGTTACCCAGGGGATCCGCCCCAGCATTTT
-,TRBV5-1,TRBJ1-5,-,CASSLGGLGNQPQHF,TGCGCCAGCAGCTTGGGAGGTTTAGGCAATCAGCCCCAGCATTTT
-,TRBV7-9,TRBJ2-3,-,CASSFSGASDTQYF,TGTGCCAGCAGCTTCTCCGGGGCTTCCGATACGCAGTATTTT
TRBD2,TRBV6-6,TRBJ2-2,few,CASSYSAGGPGGELFF,TGTGCCAGCAGTTACTCGGCGGGAGGGCCAGGCGGGGAGCTGTTTTTT
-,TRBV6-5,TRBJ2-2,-,CASSKRSGTGELFF,TGTGCCAGCAGCAAACGGAGCGGCACCGGGGAGCTGTTTTTT
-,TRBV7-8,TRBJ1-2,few,CASSLVDLPEYYGYTF,TGTGCCAGCAGCTTAGTGGACCTCCCGGAGTACTATGGCTACACCTTC
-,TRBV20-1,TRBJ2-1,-,CSANFEQGYGYEQFF,TGCAGTGCTAATTTCGAGCAGGGATATGGTTACGAGCAGTTCTTC